The following is a TCR beta chain sequence with its context. This specimen belongs to a study of CD8 T cells in Susac syndrome. Between the trimmed V and J ends, which lost 4 bases and 10 bases, there was a span of 14 bases. The CDR3 is 12 amino acids. CDR1 and CDR2 from the germline V gene are ENHRY and SYGVKD. Roughly 0.45 to 1 ug RNA was reverse transcribed with random hexamers. One entry per CDR3 protein results from TCRdb running MiXCR on the immunoSEQ multiplex PCR reads. Of 200,000 or so distinct CDR3 sequences listed, more than 85% are singletons. From blood CD8+ and CD4+ T cells, the TCR beta chain was sequenced.

The sample was CD8+ T cells from PBMCs. The TCR was taken from a human donor with multiple sclerosis. The genes are TRBV10-3 and TRBJ2-7, with D possibly being TRBD1 (6 bases). The CDR3, as DNA: TGTGCCATCAGTGTGCAACAGGGTTATCAGTACTTC. Its translation is CAISVQQGYQYF.